Listed below are T cell receptor beta chains from one sample, sequenced in a study of T and B cells in COVID-19 patients. TCRdb recomputed calls from the multiplex PCR reads with MiXCR, one row per CDR3 protein. Of 15,000 or so distinct CDR3 sequences in the sample, about 30% were seen once. The source material was blood. The receptors were gathered from a human donor who had recovered from COVID-19. CDR3s include the opening cysteine and the closing phenylalanine or tryptophan. The order of the fields is V gene, D gene, J gene, clone size, CDR3 DNA, CDR3 protein. The D gene is left open where the match is weak. Size is stated for part of the rows, as once, few or many counts, or as a class when the clone is expanded.

TRBV6-1	TRBD2	TRBJ2-1	medium-sized	TGTGCCAGCAGTGGGACTAGCGGGGGTTACAATGAGCAGTTCTTC	CASSGTSGGYNEQFF
TRBV6-1	TRBD2	TRBJ2-7	few	TGTGCCAGCAGTGAATTAGCTCGGACCGGGACTAGCGGGAGTCGGTACGAGCAGTACTTC	CASSELARTGTSGSRYEQYF
TRBV28	-	TRBJ2-5	-	TGTGCCAGCAACTGGGGGGGGCGCGGGGAGACCCAGTACTTC	CASNWGGRGETQYF
TRBV18	-	TRBJ1-1	-	TGTGCCAGCTCACCACCTTATCCCCAGGGATTAGTGAACACTGAAGCTTTCTTT	CASSPPYPQGLVNTEAFF
TRBV18	-	TRBJ2-7	many	TGTGCCAGCTCACCACGGGGACCCTACGAGCAGTACTTC	CASSPRGPYEQYF
TRBV10-1	TRBD2	TRBJ2-7	-	TGCGCCAGCAGTGTGAAGCGGGGGCCCGATGAGCAGTACTTC	CASSVKRGPDEQYF
TRBV12-3/TRBV12-4	TRBD1	TRBJ2-2	many	TGTGCCAGCGGGCAGGGGGCGCGGAACACCGGGGAGCTGTTTTTT	CASGQGARNTGELFF
TRBV19	-	TRBJ2-3	-	TGTGTTAGCGTAGGACACCGCGACGCAGATACGCAGTATTTT	CVSVGHRDADTQYF
TRBV13	-	TRBJ1-5	many	TGTGCCAGCAGCCCACAAGGGTTCAATCAGCCCCAGCATTTT	CASSPQGFNQPQHF
TRBV19	-	TRBJ1-1	medium-sized	TGTGCCAGTAGTATCTCGGCAGTCCTCCCTGAAGCTTTCTTT	CASSISAVLPEAFF
TRBV20-1	TRBD2	TRBJ2-2	-	TGCAGTGCTAGAGGGACTAGTAGCGGGGAGCTGTTTTTT	CSARGTSSGELFF
TRBV13	-	TRBJ2-7	medium-sized	TGTGCCAGCAGCTCCAGGGCGCGTTACGAGCAGTACTTC	CASSSRARYEQYF
TRBV18	TRBD1	TRBJ2-1	many	TGTGCCAGCTCACCACAGCAGGGGGCGAACTTGGAAAATGAGCAGTTCTTC	CASSPQQGANLENEQFF
TRBV6-4	TRBD2	TRBJ2-7	-	TGTGCCAGCAGTCCTGAACTAGCGAGCTCCTACGAGCAGTACTTC	CASSPELASSYEQYF
TRBV27	-	TRBJ2-1	many	TGTGCCAGCAGTTTATCGACCGGGACCTCGCCATATGAGCAGTTCTTC	CASSLSTGTSPYEQFF
TRBV6-6	-	TRBJ1-5	-	TGTGCCAGCAGTTACTCGGCAGGGAAGGGTCAGCCCCAGCATTTT	CASSYSAGKGQPQHF
TRBV6-1	-	TRBJ2-7	-	TGTGCCAGCAGTGAAGGTGGAGGACTAACCTACGAGCAGTACTTC	CASSEGGGLTYEQYF
TRBV30	-	TRBJ1-2	-	TGTGCCTGGAGCGCCGTTGGCTACACCTTC	CAWSAVGYTF
TRBV5-5	-	TRBJ1-5	many	TGTGCCAGCAGCTTGGCCCGCAGGATGGCTCAGCCCCAGCATTTT	CASSLARRMAQPQHF
TRBV6-1	-	TRBJ1-1	-	TGTGCCAGCAGTGAAGCGCGGATCGTCCAGATAATGAACACTGAAGCTTTCTTT	CASSEARIVQIMNTEAFF
TRBV19	-	TRBJ2-6	-	TGTGTTAGTAGTACCCTGGTTGGGGCCAACGTCCTGACTTTC	CVSSTLVGANVLTF
TRBV19	TRBD1	TRBJ1-1	many	TGTGCCAGTAGTATAAGAGGGACAGGGTGGGCGAGAGCTTTCTTT	CASSIRGTGWARAFF
TRBV30	-	TRBJ2-3	medium-sized	TGTGCCTGGAGTGTACAGGCAGGGAGCACAGATACGCAGTATTTT	CAWSVQAGSTDTQYF
TRBV20-1	TRBD2	TRBJ2-7	once	TGCAGTGCTAGAGATCCCTCGACTAGCGGGATCTACGAGCAGTACTTC	CSARDPSTSGIYEQYF
TRBV19	-	TRBJ2-2	medium-sized	TGTGCCAGTAGTATCGAGGACATATCGAACACCGGGGAGCTGTTTTTT	CASSIEDISNTGELFF
TRBV18	-	TRBJ2-7	many	TGTGCCAGCTCACTAACCGGGACCCCGGTGGACGAGCAGTACTTC	CASSLTGTPVDEQYF
TRBV19	-	TRBJ2-7	medium-sized	TGTGCCAGTAGCCAGCGGAGTACCTACGAGCAGTACTTC	CASSQRSTYEQYF
TRBV6-1	TRBD1	TRBJ2-1	few	TGTGCCAGCAGTGAAGCCGACAGGGGTTACAATGAGCAGTTCTTC	CASSEADRGYNEQFF
TRBV6-1	TRBD2	TRBJ2-5	few	TGTGCCAGCAGTGAAGGGACTAGCGGGCACCCTGAGTACTTC	CASSEGTSGHPEYF
TRBV5-1	-	TRBJ2-5	few	TGCGCCAGCAGCTTGGATCGGGGGTGGACCCAGTACTTC	CASSLDRGWTQYF
TRBV27	-	TRBJ2-3	medium-sized	TGTGCCAGCAGTCCGGGTCATTTGTGGGCAGGGAACCAGTATTTT	CASSPGHLWAGNQYF
TRBV12-3/TRBV12-4	-	TRBJ1-1	-	TGTGCCAGCACACTAAATCGGCCAGAAGCTTTCTTT	CASTLNRPEAFF
TRBV18	-	TRBJ1-1	-	TGTGCCAGCTCACCGGCCGGGACGGGAGGCTTTTTGGCTTTCTTT	CASSPAGTGGFLAFF
TRBV6-5	TRBD1	TRBJ1-2	many	TGTGCCAGCAGTATAGCCGAAGGACAGGGGGCGAATGGCTACACCTTC	CASSIAEGQGANGYTF
TRBV12-3/TRBV12-4	-	TRBJ2-7	-	TGTGCCAGTAAAGGAGGCTACGAGCAGTACTTC	CASKGGYEQYF
TRBV19	-	TRBJ1-1	many	TGTGCCAGTAGTATAGCTTCAGGGATCGTTCTGACTGAAGCTTTCTTT	CASSIASGIVLTEAFF
TRBV27	-	TRBJ2-7	medium-sized	TGTGCCAGCAGTTCCCGCCTACGGAGGGAAAGGGACGAGCAGTACTTC	CASSSRLRRERDEQYF
TRBV7-9	-	TRBJ2-3	-	TGTGCCAGCAGCTTAGTCGAGGGCGTAAATACGCAGTATTTT	CASSLVEGVNTQYF
TRBV27	-	TRBJ1-1	few	TGTGCCAGCAGTTTAAGGGTCACCGTGGAAGCTTTCTTT	CASSLRVTVEAFF
TRBV19	TRBD2	TRBJ2-1	-	TGTGCCAGTAGAGGGCTAGCGGGAGTAGGTTCGAATGAGCAGTTCTTC	CASRGLAGVGSNEQFF